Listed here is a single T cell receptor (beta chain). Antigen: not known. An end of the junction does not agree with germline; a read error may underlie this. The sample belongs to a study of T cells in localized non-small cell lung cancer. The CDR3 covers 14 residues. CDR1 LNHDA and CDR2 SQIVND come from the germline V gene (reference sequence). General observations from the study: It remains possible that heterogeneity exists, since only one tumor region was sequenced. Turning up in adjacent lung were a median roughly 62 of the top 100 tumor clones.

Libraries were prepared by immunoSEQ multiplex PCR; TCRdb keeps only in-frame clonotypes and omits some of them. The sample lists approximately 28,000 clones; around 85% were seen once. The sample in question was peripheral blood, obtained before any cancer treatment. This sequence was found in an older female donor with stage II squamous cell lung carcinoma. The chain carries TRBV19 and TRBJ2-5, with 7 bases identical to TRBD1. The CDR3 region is CASSSRGPQETQYF. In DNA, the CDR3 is TGTGCCAGCAGTAGTAGGGGGCCACAAGAGACCCAGTACTTC.